Below, 13 T cell receptor beta chains from the same sample are listed, as sequenced in a study of PD-1 blockade in classical Hodgkin lymphoma (dated by TCRdb to 2018 to 2021). Interpreted using the paper, the time point label stands for: cycle 1 day 1 (C1D1), immediately before nivolumab initiation. Every trial patient had relapsed after autologous stem cell transplantation, and cohorts A, B and C differed in prior brentuximab vedotin exposure. Libraries came from the immunoSEQ multiplex PCR assay. TCRdb carries this immuneACCESS record with in-frame sequences only. Its versions omit some clonotypes, under half of them owing to an unresolved V gene in the studies checked, with the rest unexplained. Recorded for this sample are roughly 40,000 clones; approximately 70% of them occurred a single time. Of the sample, about 3% falls within the top ten clones. Sequences were derived from peripheral blood mononuclear cells (PBMCs), sampled at baseline. All receptors come from a human donor with classical Hodgkin lymphoma.

This clone was seen just once. DNA of the CDR3: TGTGCCAGCAGTACCCTCAGGTCAACGTCCTACAATGAGCAGTTCTTC. It specifies CASSTLRSTSYNEQFF. V is TRBV27 and J is TRBJ2-1; D is uncertain. CDR3 length: 16 residues. The germline V gene has CDR1 MNHEY and CDR2 SMNVEV (reference sequence). Trimming shortened V by 5 bases and J by 1 base, and 15 bases separated the two germline ends.

V and J are TRBV28 and TRBJ1-1; D call uncertain. The CDR3 length is 11 residues. CDR1 is MDHEN, CDR2 SYDVKM, per germline. Between the trimmed V and J ends, which lost 6 bases and 4 bases, there was a span of 6 bases. The CDR3 region is CASRSGTEAFF. CDR3 bases: TGTGCCAGCAGGTCGGGCACTGAAGCTTTCTTT.

About this clone itself: Other DNA sequences within the sample encode an identical CDR3. This chain links TRBV5-6 with TRBJ1-1, with 12 bases lining up with TRBD1. CDR3 length: 18 amino acids. Trimming took 2 bases from V and 4 from J; bases not matched to a gene: 12. Germline values: CDR1 SGHDT, CDR2 YYEEEE. The CDR3 DNA follows: TGTGCCAGCAGCTTCGCTGGTTTACCGGGACAGGGGGCCACTGAAGCTTTCTTT. This encodes CASSFAGLPGQGATEAFF. The full variable domain, its missing parts supplied by reference TRBV5-6 and TRBJ1-1, is DAGVTQSPTHLIKTRGQQVTLRCSPKSGHDTVSWYQQALGQGPQFIFQYYEEEERQRGNFPDRFSGHQFPNYSSELNVNALLLGDSALYLCASSFAGLPGQGATEAFFGQGTRLTVV.

The chain couples TRBV15 to TRBJ2-7; D possibly corresponds to TRBD2 (5 bases). The V end was cut by 6 bases, the J end by 0 bases, with 9 bases between. CDR3 size: 13 residues. Germline lookup yields CDR1 LNHNV and CDR2 YYDKDF (reference sequence). The CDR3 nucleotides are TGTGCCACCAGAGCCGGGAACTCCTACGAGCAGTACTTC. This codes for CATRAGNSYEQYF.

The chain is built from TRBV7-2 and TRBJ2-2; tentatively, D is TRBD1 (6 bases). V shed 5 bases and J shed 7 bases, with 17 bases lying between them. This CDR3 contains 15 residues. Germline V gene lookup returns CDR1 SGHTA and CDR2 FQGNSA. Here the CDR3 reads CASSPGAHIGGELFF. CDR3 coding DNA: TGTGCCAGCAGCCCAGGGGCCCATATCGGCGGGGAGCTGTTTTTT.

This clone was detected only once. V usage is TRBV19 and J usage is TRBJ1-2; 8 nucleotides match TRBD1. Germline V gene lookup returns CDR1 LNHDA and CDR2 SQIVND (reference sequence). The CDR3 runs to 14 residues. Trimming cost V 0 bases and J 8 bases; bases outside gene matches: 5. Here the CDR3 DNA reads TGTGCCAGTAGTATAGAGCAGGGGGCGAAAGGCTACACCTTC. Residues: CASSIEQGAKGYTF.

The gene calls are TRBV30 and TRBJ1-1; TRBD1 aligns across 7 bases. The CDR3 covers 14 residues. J lost 1 base, V lost 3 bases, and 5 bases had no gene match. CDR1 and CDR2 (germline): GTSNPN, SVGIG (reference sequence). CDR3: CAWSTGVQNTEAFF. CDR3 bases: TGTGCCTGGAGCACAGGGGTCCAGAACACTGAAGCTTTCTTT.

The CDR3 sequence: CAWTGRGGYYGYTF. The CDR3 DNA is TGTGCCTGGACTGGCAGGGGAGGTTACTATGGCTACACCTTC. The chain uses TRBV30 and TRBJ1-2, with D maybe TRBD1 (6 bases). CDR3 length: 14 amino acids. Germline CDR1 and CDR2: GTSNPN and SVGIG (reference sequence). Trimming cost V 4 bases and J 3 bases, with 15 bases left between them.

This chain uses TRBV6-1 with TRBJ2-7, with D perhaps given as TRBD1 or TRBD2 (5 bases each). The CDR3 length is 16 residues. Germline V gives CDR1 MNHNS, CDR2 SASEGT. Trimming left V 2 bases short and J 2 bases short, with 16 bases between. DNA of the CDR3: TGTGCCAGCAGTGAAACCTTGGGTGGGGGAACCTACGAGCAGTACTTC. Translated: CASSETLGGGTYEQYF.

This clone has a single count. The chain carries TRBV28 and TRBJ1-2; TRBD1 agrees at 7 bases. J gave up 2 bases and V 5 bases, and 8 bases lay outside the gene matches. The CDR3 spans 15 residues. Germline V gene data show CDR1 as MDHEN and CDR2 as SYDVKM. CDR3 nucleotides: TGTGCCAGCAGTCCAACGGGACAGCCAAACTATGGCTACACCTTC. Its translation: CASSPTGQPNYGYTF.

The chain uses TRBV5-1 and TRBJ2-1, with D perhaps TRBD2 (6 bases). The CDR3 consists of 16 residues. V was shortened by 0 bases and J by 5 bases, with 15 bases between the two germline ends. Germline lookup yields CDR1 SGHRS and CDR2 YFSETQ. DNA of the CDR3: TGCGCCAGCAGCTTGGAGGTGGCTAGCGCAAACAATGAGCAGTTCTTC. This translates into CASSLEVASANNEQFF.

V usage is TRBV6-4 and J usage is TRBJ1-1, with 8 bases that match TRBD1. The CDR3 is made up of 14 amino acids. CDR1 is MRHNA, CDR2 SNTAGT, per germline. The junction had 7 bases not matched to a gene; V was cut back by 6 bases and J by 4 bases. The CDR3 loop reads CASRNGQGGTEAFF. Written as DNA, the CDR3 is TGTGCCAGCAGGAACGGACAGGGAGGCACTGAAGCTTTCTTT.

The table lists this clone with many counts. The chain is built from TRBV7-3 and TRBJ2-2; D gene unclear. V lost 5 bases, J lost 4 bases, and 5 bases lay in between. Per germline, CDR1 SGHTA and CDR2 FQGTGA. The CDR3 is made up of 12 amino acids. The CDR3: CASSDPTGELFF. Here the CDR3 DNA reads TGTGCCAGCAGCGACCCCACCGGGGAGCTGTTTTTT. Full variable domain (remainder filled in from reference TRBV7-3 and TRBJ2-2): GAGVSQTPSNKVTEKGKYVELRCDPISGHTALYWYRQSLGQGPEFLIYFQGTGAADDSGLPNDRFFAVRPEGSVSTLKIQRTERGDSAVYLCASSDPTGELFFGEGSRLTVL.